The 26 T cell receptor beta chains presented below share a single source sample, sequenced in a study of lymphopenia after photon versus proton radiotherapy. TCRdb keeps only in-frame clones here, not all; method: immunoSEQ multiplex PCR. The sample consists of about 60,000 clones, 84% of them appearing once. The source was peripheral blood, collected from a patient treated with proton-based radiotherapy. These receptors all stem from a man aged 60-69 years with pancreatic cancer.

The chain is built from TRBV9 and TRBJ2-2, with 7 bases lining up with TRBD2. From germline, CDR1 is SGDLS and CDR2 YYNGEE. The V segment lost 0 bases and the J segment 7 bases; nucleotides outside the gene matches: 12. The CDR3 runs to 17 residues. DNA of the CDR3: TGTGCCAGCAGCGTAGGCAGTCTAGCGGTAATGGGCGGGGAGCTGTTTTTT. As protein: CASSVGSLAVMGGELFF. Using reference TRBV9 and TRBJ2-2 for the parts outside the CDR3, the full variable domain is DSGVTQTPKHLITATGQRVTLRCSPRSGDLSVYWYQQSLDQGLQFLIQYYNGEERAKGNILERFSAQQFPDLHSELNLSSLELGDSALYFCASSVGSLAVMGGELFFGEGSRLTVL.

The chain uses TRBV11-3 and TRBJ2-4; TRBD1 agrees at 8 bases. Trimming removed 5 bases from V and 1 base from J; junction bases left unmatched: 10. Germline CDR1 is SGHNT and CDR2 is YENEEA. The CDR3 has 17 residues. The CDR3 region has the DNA TGTGCCAGCAGCCCCGGGGGCAGGGGGCAGGCCAAAAACATTCAGTACTTC. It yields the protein CASSPGGRGQAKNIQYF.

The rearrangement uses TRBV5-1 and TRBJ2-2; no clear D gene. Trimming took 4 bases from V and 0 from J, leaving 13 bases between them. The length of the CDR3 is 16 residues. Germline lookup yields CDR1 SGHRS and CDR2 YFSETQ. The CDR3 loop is CASSPQLGSNTGELFF. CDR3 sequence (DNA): TGCGCCAGCAGCCCCCAGTTGGGGTCGAACACCGGGGAGCTGTTTTTT. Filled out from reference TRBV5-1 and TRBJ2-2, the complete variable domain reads KAGVTQTPRYLIKTRGQQVTLSCSPISGHRSVSWYQQTPGQGLQFLFEYFSETQRNKGNFPGRFSGRQFSNSRSEMNVSTLELGDSALYLCASSPQLGSNTGELFFGEGSRLTVL.

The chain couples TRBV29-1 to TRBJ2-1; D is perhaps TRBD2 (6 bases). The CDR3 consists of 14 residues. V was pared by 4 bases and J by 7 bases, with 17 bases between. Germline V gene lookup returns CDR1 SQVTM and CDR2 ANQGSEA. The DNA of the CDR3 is TGCAGCGTTGTCCGGGAGAGGTTCAGGAATGAGCAGTTCTTC. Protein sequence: CSVVRERFRNEQFF.

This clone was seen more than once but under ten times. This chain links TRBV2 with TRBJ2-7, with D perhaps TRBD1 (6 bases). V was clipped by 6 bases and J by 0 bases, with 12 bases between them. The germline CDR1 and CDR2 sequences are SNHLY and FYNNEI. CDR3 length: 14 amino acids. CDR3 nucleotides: TGTGCCAGCAGGGACAGCCCTTACTCCTACGAGCAGTACTTC. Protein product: CASRDSPYSYEQYF.

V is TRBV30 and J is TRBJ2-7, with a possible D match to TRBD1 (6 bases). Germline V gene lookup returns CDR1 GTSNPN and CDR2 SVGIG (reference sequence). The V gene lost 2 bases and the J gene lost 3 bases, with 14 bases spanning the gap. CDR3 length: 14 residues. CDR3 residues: CAWSPGHRFYEQYF. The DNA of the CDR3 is TGTGCCTGGAGTCCGGGACACCGGTTCTACGAGCAGTACTTC.

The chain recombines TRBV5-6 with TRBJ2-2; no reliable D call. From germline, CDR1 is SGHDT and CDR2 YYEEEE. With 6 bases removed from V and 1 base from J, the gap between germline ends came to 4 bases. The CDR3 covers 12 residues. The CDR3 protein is CASTRNTGELFF. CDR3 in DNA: TGTGCCAGCACTCGGAACACCGGGGAGCTGTTTTTT.

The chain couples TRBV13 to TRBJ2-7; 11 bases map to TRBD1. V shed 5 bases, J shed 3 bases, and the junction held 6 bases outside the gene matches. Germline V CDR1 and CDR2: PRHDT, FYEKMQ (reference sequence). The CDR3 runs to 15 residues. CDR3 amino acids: CASSDRDRGNYEQYF. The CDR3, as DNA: TGTGCCAGCAGCGACCGGGACAGGGGGAACTACGAGCAGTACTTC.

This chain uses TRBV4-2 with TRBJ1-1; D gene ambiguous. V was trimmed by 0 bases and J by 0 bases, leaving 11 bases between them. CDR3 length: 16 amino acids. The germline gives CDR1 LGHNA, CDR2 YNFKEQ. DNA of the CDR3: TGTGCCAGCAGCCAAGATCCGAGGAACTTGAACACTGAAGCTTTCTTT. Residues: CASSQDPRNLNTEAFF.

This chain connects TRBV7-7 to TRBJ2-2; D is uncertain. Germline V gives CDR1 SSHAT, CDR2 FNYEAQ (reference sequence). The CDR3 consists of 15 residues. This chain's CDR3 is CAVGRSYANTGELFF. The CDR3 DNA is TGTGCTGTAGGCCGAAGTTACGCGAACACCGGGGAGCTGTTTTTT.

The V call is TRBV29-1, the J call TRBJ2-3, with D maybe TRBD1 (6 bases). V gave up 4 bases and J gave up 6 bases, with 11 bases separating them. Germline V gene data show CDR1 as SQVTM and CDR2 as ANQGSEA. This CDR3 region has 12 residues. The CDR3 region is CSVVRRGDTQYF. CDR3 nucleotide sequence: TGCAGCGTTGTGCGCAGGGGTGATACGCAGTATTTT.

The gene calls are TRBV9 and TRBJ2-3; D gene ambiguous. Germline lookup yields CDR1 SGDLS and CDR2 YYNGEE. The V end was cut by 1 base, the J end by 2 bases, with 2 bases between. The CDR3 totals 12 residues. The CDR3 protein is CASSVHTDTQYF. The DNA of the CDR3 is TGTGCCAGCAGCGTACACACAGATACGCAGTATTTT.

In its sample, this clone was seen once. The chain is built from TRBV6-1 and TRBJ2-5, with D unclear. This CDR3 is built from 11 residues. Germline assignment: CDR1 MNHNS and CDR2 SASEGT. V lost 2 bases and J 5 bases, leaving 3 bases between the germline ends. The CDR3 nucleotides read TGTGCCAGCAGTGAATCGGAGACCCAGTACTTC. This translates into CASSESETQYF.

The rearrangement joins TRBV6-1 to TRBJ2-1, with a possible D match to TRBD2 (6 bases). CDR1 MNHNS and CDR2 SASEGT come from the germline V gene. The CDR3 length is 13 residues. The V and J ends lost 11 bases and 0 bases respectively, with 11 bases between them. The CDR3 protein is CAGRGSSYNEQFF. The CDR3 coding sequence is TGTGCCGGTCGGGGGAGCTCCTACAATGAGCAGTTCTTC.

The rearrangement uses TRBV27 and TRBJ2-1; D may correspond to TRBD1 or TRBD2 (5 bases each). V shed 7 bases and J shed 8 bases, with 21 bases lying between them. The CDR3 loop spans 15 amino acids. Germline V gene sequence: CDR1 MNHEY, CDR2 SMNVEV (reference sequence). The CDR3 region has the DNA TGTGCCAGCAAGACGGGGCTCCTAGGTGGGGATGAGCAGTTCTTC. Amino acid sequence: CASKTGLLGGDEQFF.

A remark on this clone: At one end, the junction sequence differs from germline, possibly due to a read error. CDR3 sequence: CASSQWSSDQPQHF. In nucleotides, the CDR3 is TGTGCCAGCTCCCAGTGGTCTAGCGATCAGCCCCAGCATTTT. The chain combines TRBV2 with TRBJ1-5; D not resolved. CDR3 length: 14 residues. Looked up from germline, CDR1 is SNHLY and CDR2 is FYNNEI.

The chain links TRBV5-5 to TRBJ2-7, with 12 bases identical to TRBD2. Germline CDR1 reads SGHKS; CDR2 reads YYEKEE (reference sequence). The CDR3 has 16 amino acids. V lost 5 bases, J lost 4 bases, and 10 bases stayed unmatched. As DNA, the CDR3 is TGTGCCAGCAGTCACCCTAGCGGGAGGGCCCGTTACGAGCAGTACTTC. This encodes CASSHPSGRARYEQYF.

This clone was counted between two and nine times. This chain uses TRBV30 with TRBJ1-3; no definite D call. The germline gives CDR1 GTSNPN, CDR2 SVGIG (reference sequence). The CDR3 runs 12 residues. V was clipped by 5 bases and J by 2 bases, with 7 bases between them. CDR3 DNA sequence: TGTGCCTGGGGGTACGCTGGAAACACCATATATTTT. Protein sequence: CAWGYAGNTIYF.

The CDR3 DNA sequence: TGTGCCAGCAGCTCCACCTCTCGTGAGCTGTTTTTT. Protein product: CASSSTSRELFF. The chain uses TRBV6-5 and TRBJ2-2, with D unresolved. CDR1 is MNHEY and CDR2 is SVGAGI in the germline V gene. The CDR3 spans 12 residues. The V gene lost 6 bases and the J gene lost 11 bases, with 13 bases spanning the gap.

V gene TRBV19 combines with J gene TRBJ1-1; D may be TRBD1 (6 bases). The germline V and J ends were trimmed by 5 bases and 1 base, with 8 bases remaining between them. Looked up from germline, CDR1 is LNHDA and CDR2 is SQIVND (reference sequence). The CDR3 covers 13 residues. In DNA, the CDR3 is TGTGCCAGTAGTCAACAGGGGAACACTGAAGCTTTCTTT. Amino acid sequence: CASSQQGNTEAFF.

The CDR3 loop is CASSARPGLETQYF. The CDR3 DNA follows: TGCGCCAGCAGCGCCCGCCCGGGATTGGAGACCCAGTACTTC. The chain employs TRBV5-1 and TRBJ2-5, with D tentatively TRBD2 (5 bases). Deletions cut 4 bases from V and 5 bases from J, with 15 bases between. Germline lookup yields CDR1 SGHRS and CDR2 YFSETQ. The CDR3 consists of 14 residues.

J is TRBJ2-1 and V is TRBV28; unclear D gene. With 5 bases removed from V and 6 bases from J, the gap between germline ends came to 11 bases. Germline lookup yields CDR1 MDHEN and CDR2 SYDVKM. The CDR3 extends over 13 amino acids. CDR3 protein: CASSKYPANEQFF. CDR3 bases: TGTGCCAGCAGTAAATACCCGGCCAATGAGCAGTTCTTC.

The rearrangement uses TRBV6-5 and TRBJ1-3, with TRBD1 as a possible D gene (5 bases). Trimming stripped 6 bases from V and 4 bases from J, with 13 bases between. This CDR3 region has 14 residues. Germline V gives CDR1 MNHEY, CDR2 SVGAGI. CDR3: CASSYAGRGNTIYF. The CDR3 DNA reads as TGTGCCAGCAGCTATGCAGGGCGGGGAAACACCATATATTTT.

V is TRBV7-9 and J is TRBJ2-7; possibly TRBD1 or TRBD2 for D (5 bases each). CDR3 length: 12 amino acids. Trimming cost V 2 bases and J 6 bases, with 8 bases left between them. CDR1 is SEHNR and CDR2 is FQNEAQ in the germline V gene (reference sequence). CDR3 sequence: CASSLSGSEQYF. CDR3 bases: TGTGCCAGCAGCTTATCAGGGAGCGAGCAGTACTTC.

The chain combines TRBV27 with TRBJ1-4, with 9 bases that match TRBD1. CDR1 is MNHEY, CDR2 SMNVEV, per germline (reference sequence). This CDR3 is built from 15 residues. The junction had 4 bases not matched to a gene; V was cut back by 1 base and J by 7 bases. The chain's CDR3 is CASSLLQGAGEKLFF. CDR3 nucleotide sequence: TGTGCCAGCAGTTTATTACAGGGGGCAGGTGAAAAACTGTTTTTT.

The CDR3 nucleotides are TGTGCCAGCAGTGACCTGCGCTCTGGAAACACCATATATTTT. This codes for CASSDLRSGNTIYF. The chain employs TRBV28 and TRBJ1-3; no reliable D call. This CDR3 is 14 amino acids long. Trimming pared 5 bases from V and 0 bases from J, leaving 8 bases between. Germline loops: CDR1 MDHEN, CDR2 SYDVKM.